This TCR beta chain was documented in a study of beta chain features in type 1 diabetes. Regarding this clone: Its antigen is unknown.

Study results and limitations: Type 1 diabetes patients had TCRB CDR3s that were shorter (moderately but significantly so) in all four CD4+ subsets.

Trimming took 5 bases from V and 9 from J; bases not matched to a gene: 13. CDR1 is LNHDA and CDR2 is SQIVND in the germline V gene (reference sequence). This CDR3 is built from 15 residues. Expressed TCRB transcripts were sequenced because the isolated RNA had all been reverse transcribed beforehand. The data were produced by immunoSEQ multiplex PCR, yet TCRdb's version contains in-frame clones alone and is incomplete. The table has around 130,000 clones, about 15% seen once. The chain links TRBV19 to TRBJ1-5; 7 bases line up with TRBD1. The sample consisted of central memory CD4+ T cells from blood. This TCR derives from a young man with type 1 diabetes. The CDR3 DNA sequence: TGTGCCAGTAGTCTGGCGTCATCGACAGGGATGCCCCAGCATTTT. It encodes CASSLASSTGMPQHF.